The rows below give T cell receptor beta chains drawn from one sample of a study of blood T cell dynamics during melanoma immunotherapy. The method was immunoSEQ multiplex PCR; TCRdb's version includes in-frame clones alone and lacks a portion of them. The sample consists of fewer than 12,000 clones, 85% to 90% of them appearing once. Sequenced here: blood, sampled from a patient treated with checkpoint blockade. The receptors come from a human donor with melanoma. Both conserved end residues are part of each CDR3. The D gene is left open where the match is weak. Size values are once, few and many counts, or a class for expanded clones, and some rows have none.

TRBD1 | NA | TRBJ2-1 | TRBV7-6 | TGTGCCAGCAGCAGGGGACAGGGTCCCTACAATGAGCAGTTCTTC | CASSRGQGPYNEQFF
NA | NA | TRBJ1-1 | TRBV5-1 | TGCGCCAGCAGACAGGGTGGTAATACTGAAGCTTTCTTT | CASRQGGNTEAFF
NA | NA | TRBJ1-3 | TRBV6-5 | TGTGCCAGCAGCTCCCCAGGAAACACCATATATTTT | CASSSPGNTIYF
NA | NA | TRBJ1-6 | TRBV5-5 | TGTGCCAGCAGCTCCCTAGGGGGAAATTCACCCCTCCACTTT | CASSSLGGNSPLHF
TRBD1 | NA | TRBJ1-6 | TRBV30 | TGTGCCTGGGCCGCGGAACAGGGGGCCAGAAGCCGAAATTCACCCCTCCACTTT | CAWAAEQGARSRNSPLHF
TRBD2 | few | TRBJ2-1 | TRBV15 | TGTGCCACCAGCAGACGGACTAGCGGGGACAATGAGCAGTTCTTC | CATSRRTSGDNEQFF
NA | NA | TRBJ2-5 | TRBV18 | TGTGCCAGCTCACTAGGCCAGGACCAAGAGACCCAGTACTTC | CASSLGQDQETQYF
NA | NA | TRBJ2-1 | TRBV7-6 | TGTGCCAGCAGCTTAATGAGCGTTGTAGGAAATGAGCAGTTCTTC | CASSLMSVVGNEQFF
TRBD1 | NA | TRBJ2-3 | TRBV7-2 | TGTGCCAGCAGCCCCCGGACAGGGTACACAGATACGCAGTATTTT | CASSPRTGYTDTQYF
TRBD1 | NA | TRBJ2-5 | TRBV5-1 | TGCGCCAGCAGCTTGGGACAGGGCCCCCTCCAAGAGACCCAGTACTTC | CASSLGQGPLQETQYF
NA | NA | TRBJ1-6 | TRBV19 | TGTGCCAGTAGTAATGGCAATTCACCCCTCCACTTT | CASSNGNSPLHF
TRBD1 | NA | TRBJ2-6 | TRBV5-4 | TGTGCCAGCAGCCCTTCGACAGGGGGGGTTGGGGCCAACGTCCTGACTTTC | CASSPSTGGVGANVLTF
NA | once | TRBJ2-3 | TRBV2 | TGTGCCAGCAGTGATATTTCCCGTGGCACAGATACGCAGTATTTT | CASSDISRGTDTQYF
NA | few | TRBJ1-1 | TRBV19 | TGTGCCAGTAGTAGGCAGGACACCCCGAACACTGAAGCTTTCTTT | CASSRQDTPNTEAFF
TRBD1 | NA | TRBJ1-4 | TRBV2 | TGTGCCAGCAGGGGTGACAGGGGGACTAATGAAAAACTGTTTTTT | CASRGDRGTNEKLFF
NA | NA | TRBJ1-5 | TRBV7-2 | TGTGCCAGCAGCTTGACAAATAGCAATCAGCCCCAGCATTTT | CASSLTNSNQPQHF
TRBD1 | NA | TRBJ1-6 | TRBV25-1 | TGTGCCAGCTCGGACCCCGGGACAGTAAATAATTCACCCCTCCACTTT | CASSDPGTVNNSPLHF
NA | NA | TRBJ2-5 | TRBV19 | TGTGCCAGTAGTATAGGGCCCCTAGAGACCCAGTACTTC | CASSIGPLETQYF
TRBD2 | NA | TRBJ2-3 | TRBV11-3 | TGTGCCAGCAGCCCGGGACTAGCCGCAGATACGCAGTATTTT | CASSPGLAADTQYF
TRBD2 | NA | TRBJ2-1 | TRBV9 | TGTGCCAGCAGCGTAGAGCCTAGCGGGGTATCCTACAATGAGCAGTTCTTC | CASSVEPSGVSYNEQFF
NA | NA | TRBJ1-2 | TRBV9 | TGTGCCAGCAGCGTAGAAGCAGACAGTCCCTATGGCTACACCTTC | CASSVEADSPYGYTF
TRBD1 | NA | TRBJ2-1 | TRBV4-3 | TGCGCCAGCAGCCAAGATCGGGGACAGGGCTACAATGAGCAGTTCTTC | CASSQDRGQGYNEQFF
NA | NA | TRBJ1-2 | TRBV6-5 | TGTGCCAGCAGTTACTCGATTTCAGGCAGCATCTATGGCTACACCTTC | CASSYSISGSIYGYTF
NA | NA | TRBJ1-1 | TRBV18 | TGTGCCAGCTCAGTCCTAGGGGGGGCAGCTTTCTTT | CASSVLGGAAFF
NA | NA | TRBJ2-4 | TRBV5-4 | TGTGCCAGCAGCGACACAGGGCTAGCCAAAAACATTCAGTACTTC | CASSDTGLAKNIQYF
NA | NA | TRBJ2-2 | TRBV7-3 | TGTGCCAGCAAGAGGGATGCGAACACCGGGGAGCTGTTTTTT | CASKRDANTGELFF
TRBD1 | once | TRBJ2-5 | TRBV6-5 | TGTGCCAGCAGTCCTAGGACAGGGGCAGAGACCCAGTACTTC | CASSPRTGAETQYF
TRBD2 | NA | TRBJ2-1 | TRBV29-1 | TGCAGCGTTTACCCCGGGACTAGCGGGGTACAGAATGAGCAGTTCTTC | CSVYPGTSGVQNEQFF
NA | NA | TRBJ2-1 | TRBV5-1 | TGCGCCAGCAGCCCCAGGGTTGGCAATGAGCAGTTCTTC | CASSPRVGNEQFF
NA | NA | TRBJ1-4 | TRBV6-5 | TGTGCCAGCAGGCTTCTCAGGGCTCCGAATGAAAAACTGTTTTTT | CASRLLRAPNEKLFF
NA | NA | TRBJ2-3 | TRBV14 | TGTGCCAGCAGCCAAGTCGGACAGAGCACAGATACGCAGTATTTT | CASSQVGQSTDTQYF
TRBD1 | few | TRBJ2-5 | TRBV7-2 | TGTGCCAGCAGCTCCCCCCAGGGGGCGCGGTACCAAGAGACCCAGTACTTC | CASSSPQGARYQETQYF
NA | NA | TRBJ2-5 | TRBV7-2 | TGTGCCAGCAGCTTAGGAAAGGGGAAGACAGAGACCCAGTACTTC | CASSLGKGKTETQYF
NA | NA | TRBJ1-5 | TRBV4-3 | TGCGCCAGCAGCCTCAGTTGGGCCAGCAATCAGCCCCAGCATTTT | CASSLSWASNQPQHF
NA | NA | TRBJ1-5 | TRBV6-1 | TGTGCCAGCAGTGAAGGAGGACAGTGGCAGCCCCAGCATTTT | CASSEGGQWQPQHF
TRBD2 | once | TRBJ2-1 | TRBV7-2 | TGTGCCAGCAGCTTAGAGTTGGCTAGCGGGGCGACCTACAATGAGCAGTTCTTC | CASSLELASGATYNEQFF
NA | NA | TRBJ2-5 | TRBV6-1 | TGTGCCAGCAGTGAAGGTGGGCGGGAGACCCAGTACTTC | CASSEGGRETQYF
NA | NA | TRBJ2-2 | TRBV11-3 | TGTGCCAGCAGCTTAGATCTGGGTTCTCCTGGGACCGGGGAGCTGTTTTTT | CASSLDLGSPGTGELFF
NA | once | TRBJ1-4 | TRBV7-9 | TGTGCCAGCAGCTTAGCGTATACCCCGCTGTTTTTT | CASSLAYTPLFF
NA | NA | TRBJ2-1 | TRBV6-5 | TGTGTAACCGGGACCTACAATGAGCAGTTCTTC | CVTGTYNEQFF
NA | NA | TRBJ1-2 | TRBV7-2 | TGTGCCAGCAGCTCGGACAGCTATGGCTACACCTTC | CASSSDSYGYTF
TRBD1 | NA | TRBJ1-2 | TRBV5-1 | TGCGCCAGCAGCTTTACAGGGGACTATGGCTACACCTTC | CASSFTGDYGYTF
TRBD2 | NA | TRBJ2-5 | TRBV7-2 | TGTGCCAGCAGCTCATCTTCGATGGGCGGGGGTCTAGAGACCCAGTACTTC | CASSSSSMGGGLETQYF
TRBD2 | NA | TRBJ2-7 | TRBV7-8 | TGTGCCAGCAGCTCTTACGGGAGGGAGCAGTACTTC | CASSSYGREQYF
TRBD1 | once | TRBJ2-6 | TRBV5-4 | TGTGCCAGCAGCTTGGAGGGGACAGGCAGCTCTGGGGCCAACGTCCTGACTTTC | CASSLEGTGSSGANVLTF
NA | NA | TRBJ2-2 | TRBV11-2 | TGTGCCAGTATGCGGGGAGCCGCGAACACCGGGGAGCTGTTTTTT | CASMRGAANTGELFF
TRBD1 | few | TRBJ1-6 | TRBV6-1 | TGTGCCAGCAGTGTAGAAGGGACAGGGGTTGGCTCACCCCTCCACTTT | CASSVEGTGVGSPLHF